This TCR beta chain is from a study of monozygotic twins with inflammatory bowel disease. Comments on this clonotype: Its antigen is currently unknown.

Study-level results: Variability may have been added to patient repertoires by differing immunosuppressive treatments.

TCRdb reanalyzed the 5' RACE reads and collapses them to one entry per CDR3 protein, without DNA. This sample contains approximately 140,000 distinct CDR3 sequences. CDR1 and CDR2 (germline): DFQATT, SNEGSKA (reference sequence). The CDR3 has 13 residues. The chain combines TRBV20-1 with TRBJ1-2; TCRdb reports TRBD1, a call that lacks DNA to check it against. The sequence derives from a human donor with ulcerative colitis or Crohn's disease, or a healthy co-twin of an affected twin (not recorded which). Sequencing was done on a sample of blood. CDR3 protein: CSARPPEMGGYTF.